This T cell receptor (beta chain) was found in a study of blood T cell repertoires in COVID-19. Overall study: T cells, B-cell-depleted T cells, or PBMCs supplied cDNA or gDNA.

This CDR3 contains 13 residues. Between the trimmed V and J ends, which lost 1 base and 5 bases, there was a span of 8 bases. Germline loops: CDR1 SGHTA, CDR2 FQGNSA. Assay: immunoSEQ multiplex PCR; the TCRdb copy retains only in-frame clones and omits some. The table records roughly 29,000 clones, approximately 83% of them present only once. The chain employs TRBV7-2 and TRBJ1-2; D remains unclear. The sample consisted of peripheral blood. This receptor was obtained from a man aged 65-85 years with active COVID-19. In DNA, the CDR3 is TGTGCCAGCAGCTTAGTTGGTCAGTATGGCTACACCTTC. This sequence encodes CASSLVGQYGYTF.